This T cell receptor beta chain came from a study of blood T cell repertoires in COVID-19. As originally analysed: Amplification with reference gene primers provided the estimates of nucleated cell counts. Profiling relied on immunoSEQ multiplex PCR, and the TCRdb table lists in-frame clones only, not all of them. For V, J and clone size, that table is used; D and trimming come from the DNA. The profile shows about 190,000 clones, 84% of them singletons. The CDR3 totals 13 residues. Trimming pared 3 bases from V and 6 bases from J, leaving 9 bases between. Germline V gene lookup returns CDR1 LNHDA and CDR2 SQIVND (reference sequence).

The receptor was derived from a man aged 30-40 years with active or convalescent COVID-19. The sequenced material came from peripheral blood. The rearrangement uses TRBV19 and TRBJ1-5; no firm D call. The CDR3 is CASSMEGGQPQHF. CDR3 sequence (DNA): TGTGCCAGTAGTATGGAGGGCGGTCAGCCCCAGCATTTT.